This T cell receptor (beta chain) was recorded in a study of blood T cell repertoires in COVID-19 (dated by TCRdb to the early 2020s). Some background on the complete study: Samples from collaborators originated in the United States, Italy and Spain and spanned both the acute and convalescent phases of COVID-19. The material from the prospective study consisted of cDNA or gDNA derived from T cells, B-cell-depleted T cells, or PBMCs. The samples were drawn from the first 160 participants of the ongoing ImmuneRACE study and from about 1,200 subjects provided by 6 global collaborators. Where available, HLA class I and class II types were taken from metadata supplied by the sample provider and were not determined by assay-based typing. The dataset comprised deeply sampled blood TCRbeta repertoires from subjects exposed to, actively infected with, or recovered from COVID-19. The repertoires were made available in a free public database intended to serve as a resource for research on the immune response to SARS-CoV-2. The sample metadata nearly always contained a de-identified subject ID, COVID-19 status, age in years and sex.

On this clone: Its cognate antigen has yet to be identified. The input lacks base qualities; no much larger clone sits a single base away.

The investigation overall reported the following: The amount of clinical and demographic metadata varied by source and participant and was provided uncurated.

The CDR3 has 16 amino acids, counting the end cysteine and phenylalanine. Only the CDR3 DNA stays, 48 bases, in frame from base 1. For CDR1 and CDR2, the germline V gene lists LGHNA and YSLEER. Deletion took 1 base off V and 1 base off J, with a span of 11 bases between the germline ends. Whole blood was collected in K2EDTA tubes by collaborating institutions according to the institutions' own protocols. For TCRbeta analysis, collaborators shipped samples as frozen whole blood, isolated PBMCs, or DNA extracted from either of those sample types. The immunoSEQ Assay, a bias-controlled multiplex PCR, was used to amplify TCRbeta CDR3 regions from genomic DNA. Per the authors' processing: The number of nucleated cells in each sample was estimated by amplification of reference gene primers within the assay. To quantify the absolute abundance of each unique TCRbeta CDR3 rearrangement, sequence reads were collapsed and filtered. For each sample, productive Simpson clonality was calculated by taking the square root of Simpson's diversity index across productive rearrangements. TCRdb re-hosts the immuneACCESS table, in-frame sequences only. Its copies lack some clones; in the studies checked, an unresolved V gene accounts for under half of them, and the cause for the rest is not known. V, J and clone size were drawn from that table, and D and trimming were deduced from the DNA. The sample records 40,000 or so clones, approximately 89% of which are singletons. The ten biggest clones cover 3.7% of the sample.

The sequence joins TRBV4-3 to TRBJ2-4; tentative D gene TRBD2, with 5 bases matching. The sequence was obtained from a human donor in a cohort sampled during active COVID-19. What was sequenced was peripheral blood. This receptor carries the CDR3 CASSQVHTGAKNIQYF. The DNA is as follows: TGCGCCAGCAGCCAAGTGCACACGGGGGCCAAAAACATTCAGTACTTC.